The rows below give T cell receptor beta chains drawn from one sample of a study of beta chain features in type 1 diabetes. This table comes from immunoSEQ multiplex PCR, and its TCRdb copy is limited to in-frame clones, with some not included. The table has 250,000 to 350,000 clones, 14% seen once. The source material was central memory CD4+ T cells from blood. These receptors came from a man aged 25-45 years in good health. CDR3s include the opening cysteine and the closing phenylalanine or tryptophan. D genes are given only for firm matches. Clone size, where shown, is once, few, many, or a class for clones that have expanded.

j_call cdr3_length d_call clone_size v_call cdr3_nt cdr3_aa
TRBJ1-2 13 - - TRBV5-5 TGTGCCAGCAGCTTGGATGGTCTAGGTGGCTACACCTTC CASSLDGLGGYTF
TRBJ1-5 14 - few TRBV15 TGTGCCACCAGCGTTAACAGGTATGGTCAGCCCCAGCATTTT CATSVNRYGQPQHF
TRBJ2-3 15 TRBD1 few TRBV7-7 TGTGCCAGCAGCCCCTCCGGGACAGACACAGATACGCAGTATTTT CASSPSGTDTDTQYF
TRBJ2-3 14 - - TRBV5-1 TGCGCCAGCAGCTTGGCCGGATACACAGATACGCAGTATTTT CASSLAGYTDTQYF
TRBJ2-7 12 - few TRBV5-6 TGTGCCAGCAGCCATCAGGTCTACGAGCAGTACTTC CASSHQVYEQYF
TRBJ1-1 16 - few TRBV4-1 TGCGCCAGCAGCCAAGTTTCACGGACAGAGAACACTGAAGCTTTCTTT CASSQVSRTENTEAFF
TRBJ2-5 18 TRBD2 few TRBV11-2 TGTGCCAGCAGCTTAGTCTCGGCGGGGGGAGGCAGCCAAGAGACCCAGTACTTC CASSLVSAGGGSQETQYF
TRBJ2-1 18 TRBD2 few TRBV4-2 TGTGCCAGCAGCTTGGGGGGACTAGCGTATAGCTCCTACAATGAGCAGTTCTTC CASSLGGLAYSSYNEQFF
TRBJ1-1 14 - few TRBV4-3 TGCGCCAGCAGCCGCGGACGGATGAACACTGAAGCTTTCTTT CASSRGRMNTEAFF
TRBJ1-6 14 - - TRBV6-5 TGTGCCAGCAGTTACGGACAAAATAATTCACCCCTCCACTTT CASSYGQNNSPLHF
TRBJ1-2 14 - few TRBV4-1 TGTGCCAGCAGCCAAGAGGGAGTGAACTATGGCTACACCTTC CASSQEGVNYGYTF
TRBJ2-6 15 - many TRBV4-3 TGCGCCAGCAGTTCAGGACAGTCTGGGGCCAACGTCCTGACTTTC CASSSGQSGANVLTF
TRBJ1-1 14 TRBD1 - TRBV2 TGTGCCAGCAGTCCTGACAGGGTCGGCACTGAAGCTTTCTTT CASSPDRVGTEAFF
TRBJ1-2 12 - few TRBV2 TGTGCCAGCAGGCAGGATGCGGACGGCTACACCTTC CASRQDADGYTF
TRBJ2-1 13 - many TRBV7-3 TGTGCCAGCAGCTTAGGGACTTCCAATGAGCAGTTCTTC CASSLGTSNEQFF
TRBJ1-5 13 - - TRBV6-5 TGTGCCAGCAATGGGCTCGGCGATCAGCCCCAGCATTTT CASNGLGDQPQHF
TRBJ2-2 13 TRBD1 few TRBV6-5 TGTGCCAGTGGACAGGGGAACACCGGGGAGCTGTTTTTT CASGQGNTGELFF
TRBJ1-1 16 TRBD1 few TRBV5-1 TGCGCCAGCAGCTCCGGGACAGGCAGCATGAACACTGAAGCTTTCTTT CASSSGTGSMNTEAFF
TRBJ2-5 14 - few TRBV4-3 TGCGCCAGCAGCCAAGACAGATTTCAAGAGACCCAGTACTTC CASSQDRFQETQYF
TRBJ2-6 15 - few TRBV5-8 TGTGCCAGCAGCTTGGAGGGTGGCGGGGCCAACGTCCTGACTTTC CASSLEGGGANVLTF
TRBJ2-3 12 TRBD2 - TRBV6-6 TGTGCCAGCGGCGGGGGGGCAGATACGCAGTATTTT CASGGGADTQYF
TRBJ2-3 16 - few TRBV4-3 TGCGCCAGCAGCCAAGGGGGCCAGGGACGTTCAGATACGCAGTATTTT CASSQGGQGRSDTQYF
TRBJ1-6 13 - - TRBV7-9 TGTGCCAGCAGCTTAGATGTGTATTCACCCCTCCACTTT CASSLDVYSPLHF
TRBJ2-1 14 - - TRBV29-1 TGCAGCGTCGTACCGGGACACCCGGGCAATGAGCAGTTCTTC CSVVPGHPGNEQFF
TRBJ1-2 14 - - TRBV5-4 TGTGCCAGCAGCGTCCGGGACGGGTACTATGGCTACACCTTC CASSVRDGYYGYTF
TRBJ1-1 12 - - TRBV6-1 TGTGCCAGCAGTGAAGATTGGGGAGGAGCTTTCTTT CASSEDWGGAFF
TRBJ1-5 15 - - TRBV18 TGTGCCAGCTCTCCTGCCCGAGATAGCAATCAGCCCCAGCATTTT CASSPARDSNQPQHF
TRBJ1-2 15 - few TRBV7-2 TGTGCCAGCAGCAGAGCCGGACGGGCGGACTATGGCTACACCTTC CASSRAGRADYGYTF
TRBJ2-3 13 - few TRBV7-2 TGTGCCAGCAGCTTAAGGGGCGCGGATACGCAGTATTTT CASSLRGADTQYF
TRBJ2-5 14 TRBD1 - TRBV29-1 TGCAGCGTCCCAAGGACAGGCTTGAGAGAGACCCAGTACTTC CSVPRTGLRETQYF
TRBJ2-1 14 - few TRBV4-2 TGTGCCAGCAGCCAAGTATCCGGGGGCGGTGAGCAGTTCTTC CASSQVSGGGEQFF
TRBJ2-1 15 TRBD2 - TRBV7-2 TGTGCCAGCAGCCATGGACTAGCGGATTACAATGAGCAGTTCTTC CASSHGLADYNEQFF
TRBJ1-2 14 - - TRBV5-1 TGCGCCAGCAGCTTGGGGCCCGAAAGATTTGGCTACACCTTC CASSLGPERFGYTF
TRBJ2-3 13 - - TRBV6-1 TGTGCCAGCACCATGAGGGGGACAGATACGCAGTATTTT CASTMRGTDTQYF
TRBJ2-1 13 TRBD1 few TRBV6-5 TGTGCCAGCAGAGAGGGACAGAACAATGAGCAGTTCTTC CASREGQNNEQFF
TRBJ1-1 11 - few TRBV2 TGTGCCAGCAGTGAAGGAAATGAAGCTTTCTTT CASSEGNEAFF
TRBJ2-2 14 TRBD1 - TRBV19 TGTGCCAGTAGTCCAGACAGGGACACCGGGGAGCTGTTTTTT CASSPDRDTGELFF
TRBJ1-5 12 - few TRBV29-1 TGCAGCGTTCAGGAGGGACTACAGCCCCAGCATTTT CSVQEGLQPQHF
TRBJ1-5 11 - few TRBV7-9 TGTGCCAGCAGCCCCTGGTGGCCCCAGCATTTT CASSPWWPQHF
TRBJ2-3 14 - - TRBV5-4 TGCGCCAGCAGCACAGAACGAAGCACAGATACGCAGTATTTT CASSTERSTDTQYF
TRBJ2-3 19 TRBD1 - TRBV7-2 TGTGCCAGCAGCTCCCTCCCGGGGTGGGACAGCAGTAGACGAGATACGCAGTATTTT CASSSLPGWDSSRRDTQYF
TRBJ2-2 15 - - TRBV11-3 TGTGCCAGCAGTCCCGTCGGGCAACCTACCGGGGAGCTGTTTTTT CASSPVGQPTGELFF
TRBJ2-3 14 - - TRBV7-2 TGTGCCAGCAGCCCCATGGCGGGCCCAGATACGCAGTATTTT CASSPMAGPDTQYF
TRBJ1-2 14 - few TRBV2 TGTGCCAGCAGTTCGAGGAGCGCATACTATGGCTACACCTTC CASSSRSAYYGYTF
TRBJ1-1 16 - few TRBV5-1 TGCGCCAGCAGCCACGGGACCGGAGGTCCCAGCGCTGAAGCTTTCTTT CASSHGTGGPSAEAFF
TRBJ1-4 14 - few TRBV6-6 TGTGCCAGTACAGACCGGGCCCGGGCGCAAAAACTGTTTTTT CASTDRARAQKLFF
TRBJ2-1 15 - - TRBV9 TGTGCCAGCAGCGTAGGGCGGGGAGCTTACAATGAGCAGTTCTTC CASSVGRGAYNEQFF
TRBJ2-3 11 - few TRBV11-2 TGTGCCAGCACCCGCACAGATACGCAGTATTTT CASTRTDTQYF
TRBJ1-4 13 - - TRBV5-1 TGCGCCAGCAGCCCGGGGTCTAATGAAAAACTGTTTTTT CASSPGSNEKLFF
TRBJ2-7 15 - - TRBV18 TGTGCCAGCTCACCAGGAATAGCGCAAACCTACGAGCAGTACTTC CASSPGIAQTYEQYF
TRBJ2-2 14 - few TRBV6-1 TGTGCCAGCAGTATCCTAGCTAGGACCGGGGAGCTGTTTTTT CASSILARTGELFF
TRBJ2-2 15 TRBD1 - TRBV30 TGTGCCTGGAGTGTACGGGACAGGGCCACCGGGGAGCTGTTTTTT CAWSVRDRATGELFF